This TCR beta chain is drawn from a study of T cell changes during pregnancy in multiple sclerosis. This table comes from immunoSEQ multiplex PCR, and its TCRdb copy is limited to in-frame clones, with some not included. The profile shows about 33,000 clones, 91% of them singletons. The junction had 4 bases not matched to a gene; V was cut back by 4 bases and J by 3 bases. CDR3 length equals 15 residues. CDR1 and CDR2 (germline): SGHRS, YFSETQ. The receptor comes from a female donor in good health, enrolled as a control in a pregnancy study. The material sequenced was CD4+ T cells from peripheral blood mononuclear cells, taken in the third trimester of pregnancy. The gene calls are TRBV5-1 and TRBJ2-7; 13 bases map to TRBD2. Here the CDR3 reads CASSRTSGGDYEQYF. The CDR3 nucleotides read TGCGCCAGCAGCCGAACTAGCGGGGGGGACTACGAGCAGTACTTC.